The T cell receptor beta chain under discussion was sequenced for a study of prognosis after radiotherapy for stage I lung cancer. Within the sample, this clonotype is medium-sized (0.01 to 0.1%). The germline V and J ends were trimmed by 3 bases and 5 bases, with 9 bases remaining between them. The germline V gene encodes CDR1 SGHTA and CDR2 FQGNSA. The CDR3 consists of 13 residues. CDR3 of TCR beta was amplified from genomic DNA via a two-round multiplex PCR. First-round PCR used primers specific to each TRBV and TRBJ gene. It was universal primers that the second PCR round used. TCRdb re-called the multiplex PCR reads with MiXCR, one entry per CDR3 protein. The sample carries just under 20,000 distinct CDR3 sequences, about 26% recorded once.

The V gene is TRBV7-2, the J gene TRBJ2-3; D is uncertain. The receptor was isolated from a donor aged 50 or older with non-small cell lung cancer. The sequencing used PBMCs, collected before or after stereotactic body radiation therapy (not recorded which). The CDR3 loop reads CASSLTQKDTQYF. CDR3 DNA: TGTGCCAGCAGCTTGACCCAAAAAGATACGCAGTATTTT.